This entry features one T cell receptor (beta chain) sequence. What it binds is unknown. Likely unrecorded immune exposures existed in these nominally healthy donors. The source of the sample is a study of cytomegalovirus exposure and HLA in healthy donors. General observations from the study: Exclusion applied to some V segments, including TRBV6-2 and TRBV6-3, as they were indistinguishable. HLA-A and HLA-B allele assignments for most subjects were reportedly predicted accurately using TCR beta sequences. Later analysis identified 15,000 to 20,000 TCR beta sequences associated with HLA alleles, using a false discovery rate threshold of 0.05.

60 Vbeta and 13 Jbeta primers were used in PCR. TCRdb keeps only in-frame clones here, not all; method: immunoSEQ multiplex PCR. The data show 100,000 to 120,000 clones, about 80% seen once. The CDR3 has 17 amino acids. CDR1 is SGHVS and CDR2 is FQNEAQ in the germline V gene. Trimming cost V 6 bases and J 0 bases, with 20 bases left between them. The specimen was PBMCs. The TCR originated in a man younger than 40 in good health and CMV-seronegative. This chain connects TRBV7-8 to TRBJ1-2; the D gene is possibly TRBD1 (6 bases). CDR3 DNA sequence: TGTGCCAGCAGGCCTCTTGGTGTTAGGACAGCTAACTATGGCTACACCTTC. Amino acids: CASRPLGVRTANYGYTF.